Presented here are 23 T cell receptor beta chains from one specimen sequenced in a study of beta chain features in type 1 diabetes. As every portion of the isolated RNA was reverse transcribed, the sequencing read expressed TCRB transcripts. Assay used: immunoSEQ multiplex PCR; TCRdb lists only in-frame clones, some missing. The sample includes fewer than 400,000 clones, less than 9.5% of them seen just once. Input material: central memory CD4+ T cells from blood. These receptors originate from a woman under 30 in good health.

This clone showed up just a few times. The chain couples TRBV28 to TRBJ1-2; TRBD1 might be the D (6 bases). CDR3 length equals 14 residues. In germline, CDR1 is MDHEN, CDR2 SYDVKM. V was pared by 3 bases and J by 4 bases, with 12 bases between. The CDR3 bases are TGTGCCAGCAGTTTGGGGGCCCAGGGCTATGGCTACACCTTC. This encodes CASSLGAQGYGYTF.

In its sample, this clone was seen a few times. CDR3 residues: CASPPAGRQETQYF. The CDR3 coding sequence is TGTGCCAGTCCACCCGCAGGGCGGCAAGAGACCCAGTACTTC. V gene TRBV6-1 combines with J gene TRBJ2-5, with D maybe TRBD1 (5 bases). The CDR3 covers 14 residues. Germline V lookup: CDR1 MNHNS, CDR2 SASEGT. The ends were cut back, 9 bases at V and 2 bases at J, with 16 bases in the middle.

This clone was picked up a small number of times. The V and J genes are TRBV4-3 and TRBJ2-7; tentatively, D is TRBD1 (5 bases). Germline assignment: CDR1 LGHNA and CDR2 YSLEER. Trimming took 1 base from V and 3 from J, leaving 7 bases between them. This CDR3 comprises 13 residues. The CDR3, as DNA: TGCGCCAGCAGCCAAGTTCAGGGCTACGAGCAGTACTTC. Its protein product is CASSQVQGYEQYF.

The chain has TRBV6-1 and TRBJ1-2; possible D gene TRBD1, 5 bases. Deletions cut 6 bases from V and 1 base from J, with 9 bases between. CDR1 and CDR2 (germline): MNHNS, SASEGT. There are 13 residues in the CDR3. CDR3 nucleotides: TGTGCCAGCAGGAAAGACAGTAACTATGGCTACACCTTC. Translating gives CASRKDSNYGYTF.

This clone was found a few times. This sequence joins TRBV27 and TRBJ1-2; 7 bases match TRBD1. Trimming cost V 5 bases and J 7 bases; bases outside gene matches: 4. Germline V gives CDR1 MNHEY, CDR2 SMNVEV (reference sequence). The CDR3 is 12 amino acids. The CDR3 nucleotides read TGTGCCAGCAGTGAGGGGGCAGGTGGCTACACCTTC. This translates into CASSEGAGGYTF.

This clone was found a few times. The chain carries TRBV29-1 and TRBJ2-3; the D gene could be TRBD1 or TRBD2 (5 bases each). Germline assignment: CDR1 SQVTM and CDR2 ANQGSEA. The V gene lost 6 bases and the J gene lost 1 base, with 11 bases spanning the gap. The CDR3 totals 13 residues. CDR3 DNA sequence: TGCAGCGTGCACGGGGCAGGCACAGATACGCAGTATTTT. This gives the protein CSVHGAGTDTQYF.

The chain carries TRBV15 and TRBJ2-5; 7 positions match TRBD2. CDR1 and CDR2 from the germline V gene are LNHNV and YYDKDF (reference sequence). The V gene end was trimmed by 2 bases and the J gene end by 2 bases; junction bases not matched to a gene: 8. The CDR3 consists of 16 residues. DNA for the CDR3: TGTGCCACCAGCAGATCCCGGACTAGTAGTCAAGAGACCCAGTACTTC. Translating it yields CATSRSRTSSQETQYF.

In nucleotides, the CDR3 is TGTGCCAGCAGCTTAGAGGTGGGAGTACGCTACAATGAGCAGTTCTTC. Encoded protein: CASSLEVGVRYNEQFF. J is TRBJ2-1 and V is TRBV7-9; tentatively, D is TRBD2 (5 bases). Germline V CDR1 and CDR2: SEHNR, FQNEAQ (reference sequence). The CDR3 extends over 16 amino acids. Between the trimmed V and J ends, which lost 1 base and 3 bases, there was a span of 13 bases.

This clone has just a few counts. The J gene is TRBJ2-2, the V gene TRBV5-1; perhaps TRBD1 as D (5 bases). The CDR3 is 15 residues long. Germline CDR1 and CDR2: SGHRS and YFSETQ. Between the trimmed V and J ends, which lost 0 bases and 3 bases, there was a span of 9 bases. The CDR3 loop reads CASSLGRADTGELFF. CDR3 nucleotide sequence: TGCGCCAGCAGCTTGGGCAGGGCTGACACCGGGGAGCTGTTTTTT.

This clone was counted only a few times. V and J are TRBV4-3 and TRBJ2-7, with D unresolved. With 0 bases removed from V and 3 bases from J, the gap between germline ends came to 6 bases. The CDR3 sequence is 13 residues long. Germline V gene sequence: CDR1 LGHNA, CDR2 YSLEER. The CDR3 reads CASSQEMSYEQYF. The CDR3 DNA reads TGCGCCAGCAGCCAAGAAATGAGCTACGAGCAGTACTTC.

The chain links TRBV4-3 to TRBJ2-1; D is possibly TRBD1 (5 bases). Germline CDR1 LGHNA, CDR2 YSLEER. V gave up 4 bases and J gave up 2 bases, with 9 bases separating them. The CDR3 spans 14 residues. The DNA for the CDR3 is TGCGCCAGCAGCCTGGACATGGCCTACAATGAGCAGTTCTTC. Amino acids: CASSLDMAYNEQFF.

The CDR3 region has the DNA TGTGCCAGCAGGAGCCGGGACAACTCCTACGAGCAGTACTTC. Protein: CASRSRDNSYEQYF. The gene calls are TRBV2 and TRBJ2-7; D is possibly TRBD1 (6 bases). Germline CDR1 and CDR2: SNHLY and FYNNEI. The CDR3 totals 14 residues. V was cut by 6 bases and J by 0 bases, with 12 bases left in between.

This clone appeared many times. V and J are TRBV7-2 and TRBJ2-5; no firm D call. The CDR3 has 13 residues. Trimming left V 0 bases short and J 5 bases short, with 7 bases between. Germline-derived CDR1 and CDR2 are SGHTA and FQGNSA. The CDR3 sequence: CASSLAEAETQYF. The CDR3 DNA reads TGTGCCAGCAGCTTAGCTGAGGCGGAGACCCAGTACTTC.

This clone was seen only a few times. The rearrangement links TRBV4-2 to TRBJ2-5, with D possibly being TRBD1 or TRBD2 (5 bases each). V gave up 3 bases and J gave up 1 base, with 9 bases separating them. The length of the CDR3 is 14 residues. Per germline, CDR1 LGHNA and CDR2 YNFKEQ. CDR3 residues: CASSQSGTQETQYF. The CDR3 DNA reads TGTGCCAGCAGCCAGTCAGGGACCCAAGAGACCCAGTACTTC.

The chain recombines TRBV18 with TRBJ2-1; 10 bases fit TRBD2. J lost 5 bases, V lost 10 bases, and 8 bases had no gene match. CDR3 length: 14 residues. Looked up from germline, CDR1 is KGHSH and CDR2 is LQKENI. CDR3 nucleotides: TGTGCCAACCGTCGAGCGGGAGGGGACAATGAGCAGTTCTTC. It codes for CANRRAGGDNEQFF.

This clone has a handful of counts. The rearrangement joins TRBV7-9 to TRBJ2-7; D perhaps matches TRBD2 (6 bases). Per the germline V gene, CDR1 is SEHNR and CDR2 is FQNEAQ (reference sequence). CDR3 length: 13 residues. Trimming shortened V by 5 bases and J by 4 bases, and 12 bases separated the two germline ends. CDR3 sequence: CASSDLAVYEQYF. The CDR3 region has the DNA TGTGCCAGCAGCGACTTAGCGGTTTACGAGCAGTACTTC.

This chain joins TRBV27 and TRBJ2-7; 7 bases fit TRBD1. Trimming removed 7 bases from V and 1 base from J; junction bases left unmatched: 7. In germline, CDR1 is MNHEY, CDR2 SMNVEV (reference sequence). CDR3 length: 14 residues. In nucleotides, the CDR3 is TGTGCCAGCAAACACAGGGGCCTGTCCTACGAGCAGTACTTC. It is translated as CASKHRGLSYEQYF.

In this sample, this clone turned up a few times. The chain links TRBV11-1 to TRBJ2-5; the D gene is possibly TRBD2 (7 bases). In germline, CDR1 is SGHAT, CDR2 FQDESV (reference sequence). V was clipped by 0 bases and J by 4 bases, with 9 bases between them. This CDR3 region has 14 residues. CDR3 bases: TGTGCCAGCAGCTTAGCCGGGGGGCGAGAGACCCAGTACTTC. The encoded protein is CASSLAGGRETQYF. Full variable domain (outside the CDR3, taken from reference TRBV11-1 and TRBJ2-5): EAEVAQSPRYKITEKSQAVAFWCDPISGHATLYWYRQILGQGPELLVQFQDESVVDDSQLPKDRFSAERLKGVDSTLKIQPAELGDSAMYLCASSLAGGRETQYFGPGTRLLVL.

This clone was detected a few times. The chain links TRBV5-5 to TRBJ1-5; D is unresolved. This CDR3 has 13 residues. The ends were cut back, 7 bases at V and 7 bases at J, with 15 bases in the middle. Per germline, CDR1 SGHKS and CDR2 YYEKEE (reference sequence). The CDR3 loop is CASSQAPAQPQHF. The CDR3 bases are TGTGCCAGCTCGCAAGCCCCAGCCCAGCCCCAGCATTTT.

This clone turned up a few times. The CDR3 protein is CASSEIRDRGANEQFF. CDR3 bases: TGTGCCAGCAGTGAAATCCGGGACAGGGGGGCCAATGAGCAGTTCTTC. The genes are TRBV25-1 and TRBJ2-1, with 11 bases fitting TRBD1. The CDR3 consists of 16 residues. Germline lookup yields CDR1 MGHDK and CDR2 SYGVNS. The trim removed 2 bases at V and 6 bases at J, leaving 6 bases unmatched. Drawing the rest from reference TRBV25-1 and TRBJ2-1, the complete variable domain is EADIYQTPRYLVIGTGKKITLECSQTMGHDKMYWYQQDPGMELHLIHYSYGVNSTEKGDLSSESTVSRIRTEHFPLTLESARPSHTSQYLCASSEIRDRGANEQFFGPGTRLTVL.

This clone was observed a handful of times. The CDR3 loop is CASSYRLAPTGELFF. The CDR3 DNA sequence: TGTGCCAGCAGTTATAGACTAGCCCCCACCGGGGAGCTGTTTTTT. The chain has TRBV6-5 and TRBJ2-2; 7 bases agree with TRBD2. Germline CDR1 and CDR2: MNHEY and SVGAGI. J gave up 4 bases and V 3 bases, and 5 bases lay outside the gene matches. The CDR3 totals 15 residues.

This clone appeared a few times. V usage is TRBV27 and J usage is TRBJ1-1; TRBD1 aligns across 8 bases. Unmatched junction bases numbered 8, after V lost 3 bases and J lost 2 bases. The CDR3 consists of 16 residues. Germline CDR1 and CDR2: MNHEY and SMNVEV (reference sequence). The CDR3 bases are TGTGCCAGCAGTTTGGTGGGGACAGGAAAAAACACTGAAGCTTTCTTT. Protein: CASSLVGTGKNTEAFF.

This clone has a handful of counts. The chain employs TRBV4-2 and TRBJ1-2, with TRBD1 matching over 11 bases. The germline gives CDR1 LGHNA, CDR2 YNFKEQ. V lost 1 base and J lost 4; bases outside the gene matches: 8. There are 17 residues in the CDR3. CDR3 DNA: TGTGCCAGCAGCCAAGCGGGCCCGGGACAGGGGGTCTATGGCTACACCTTC. It encodes CASSQAGPGQGVYGYTF.